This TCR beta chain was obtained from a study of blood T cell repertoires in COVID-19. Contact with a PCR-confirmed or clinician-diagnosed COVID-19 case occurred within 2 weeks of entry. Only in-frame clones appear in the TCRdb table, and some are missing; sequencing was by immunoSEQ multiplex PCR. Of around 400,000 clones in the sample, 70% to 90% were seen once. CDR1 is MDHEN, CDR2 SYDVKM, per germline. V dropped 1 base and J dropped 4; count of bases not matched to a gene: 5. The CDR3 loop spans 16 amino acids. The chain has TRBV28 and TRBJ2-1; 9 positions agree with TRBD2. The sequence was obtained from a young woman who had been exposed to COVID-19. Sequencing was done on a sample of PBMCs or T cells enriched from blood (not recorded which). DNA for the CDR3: TGTGCCAGCAGTTTATCAGGCGGGAGGGGATACAATGAGCAGTTCTTC. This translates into CASSLSGGRGYNEQFF.